Given below is one TCR beta chain in context. This entry is derived from a study of blood T cell repertoires in COVID-19. Method: immunoSEQ multiplex PCR; TCRdb's copy keeps in-frame clones and lacks some. The sample lists 160,000 or so clones; approximately 82% were seen once. The CDR3 length is 15 residues. Germline CDR1 and CDR2: SNHLY and FYNNEI. Trimming at V came to 7 bases and at J to 6 bases, leaving 14 bases not matched to a gene. Cohort 3 donors were reported recovered after two negative PCRs, clearance, or symptom resolution. The source is a man aged 50-59 years who had recovered from COVID-19. The V call is TRBV2, the J call TRBJ1-1; 7 bases line up with TRBD1. Sequenced material: PBMCs or T cells enriched from blood (not recorded which). The CDR3 spells CASTRIRDRIPEAFF. DNA for the CDR3: TGTGCCAGCACTAGAATACGGGACAGAATCCCTGAAGCTTTCTTT.